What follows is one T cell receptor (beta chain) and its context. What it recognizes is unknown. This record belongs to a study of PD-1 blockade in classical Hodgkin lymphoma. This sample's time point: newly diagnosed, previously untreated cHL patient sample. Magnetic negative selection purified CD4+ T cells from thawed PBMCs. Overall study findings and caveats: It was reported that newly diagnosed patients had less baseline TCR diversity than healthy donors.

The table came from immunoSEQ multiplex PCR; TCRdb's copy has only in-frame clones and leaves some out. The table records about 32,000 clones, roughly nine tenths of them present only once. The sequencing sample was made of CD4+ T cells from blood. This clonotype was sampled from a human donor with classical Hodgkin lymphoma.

The CDR3 here is CASSIARREGDEKLFF. The CDR3 region has the DNA TGTGCCAGTAGTATAGCGAGGCGGGAGGGTGATGAAAAACTGTTTTTT. The gene calls are TRBV19 and TRBJ1-4, with D unresolved. Trimming pared 1 base from V and 6 bases from J, leaving 15 bases between. The CDR3 contains 16 residues. Germline CDR1 is LNHDA and CDR2 is SQIVND (reference sequence).